These 30 T cell receptor beta chains were all obtained from the same sample, sequenced in a study of blood T cell repertoires in COVID-19. The table came from immunoSEQ multiplex PCR; TCRdb's copy has only in-frame clones and leaves some out. The sample lists hundreds of thousands of clones, 65% to 90% seen once, with roughly a sixth in the top ten. Material for sequencing was PBMCs or T cells enriched from blood (not recorded which). These receptors were collected from a young man who had recovered from COVID-19.

The rearrangement joins TRBV19 to TRBJ1-3; D remains ambiguous. The CDR3 is made up of 13 amino acids. The germline V and J ends were trimmed by 5 bases and 8 bases, with 13 bases remaining between them. Germline V gene data show CDR1 as LNHDA and CDR2 as SQIVND (reference sequence). CDR3 nucleotides: TGTGCCAGTAGTGATCGGACGCGGGACACCATATATTTT. Its protein product is CASSDRTRDTIYF.

The chain combines TRBV19 with TRBJ2-1; TRBD2 might be the D (6 bases). This CDR3 is 17 amino acids long. Germline CDR1 is LNHDA and CDR2 is SQIVND (reference sequence). Trimming took 1 base from V and 1 from J, leaving 14 bases between them. This CDR3 reads CASSIALEGLSYNEQFF. CDR3 DNA: TGTGCCAGTAGTATAGCCTTGGAGGGCCTATCCTACAATGAGCAGTTCTTC. Drawing the rest from reference TRBV19 and TRBJ2-1, the complete variable domain is DGGITQSPKYLFRKEGQNVTLSCEQNLNHDAMYWYRQDPGQGLRLIYYSQIVNDFQKGDIAEGYSVSREKKESFPLTVTSAQKNPTAFYLCASSIALEGLSYNEQFFGPGTRLTVL.

The genes are TRBV24-1 and TRBJ2-2, with 7 positions matching TRBD2. Germline V lookup: CDR1 KGHDR, CDR2 SFDVKD. V gave up 3 bases and J gave up 6 bases; unmatched junction bases: 12. CDR3 size: 17 residues. The CDR3 coding sequence is TGTGCCACCAGTGATCCCCCAACGGGAGGATTGTCCGGGGAGCTGTTTTTT. Protein sequence: CATSDPPTGGLSGELFF.

The V gene is TRBV25-1, the J gene TRBJ1-5; TRBD1 agrees at 7 bases. Germline V gene lookup returns CDR1 MGHDK and CDR2 SYGVNS. The V segment lost 2 bases and the J segment 8 bases; nucleotides outside the gene matches: 6. The CDR3 totals 14 residues. The chain's CDR3 is CASSEPDREEPQHF. The CDR3 region has the DNA TGTGCCAGCAGTGAACCCGACAGGGAAGAGCCCCAGCATTTT.

This clone was counted only a few times. The rearrangement uses TRBV5-4 and TRBJ2-2; TRBD1 is a possible D gene (6 bases). V lost 4 bases, J lost 7 bases, and 11 bases lay in between. This CDR3 contains 13 residues. Germline CDR1 and CDR2: SGHNT and YYREEE (reference sequence). The DNA of the CDR3 is TGTGCCAGCAGCAGAACAGGGCTCGGGGAGCTGTTTTTT. As protein: CASSRTGLGELFF.

The V and J genes are TRBV11-3 and TRBJ2-7; a weak D match, TRBD2 (5 bases). The CDR3 has 13 residues. From germline, CDR1 is SGHNT and CDR2 YENEEA. Trimming stripped 0 bases from V and 3 bases from J, with 6 bases between. CDR3 nucleotide sequence: TGTGCCAGCAGCTTAGAAGGACTCTACGAGCAGTACTTC. Protein: CASSLEGLYEQYF. Supplemented by reference TRBV11-3 and TRBJ2-7, the full variable domain reads EAGVVQSPRYKIIEKKQPVAFWCNPISGHNTLYWYLQNLGQGPELLIRYENEEAVDDSQLPKDRFSAERLKGVDSTLKIQPAELGDSAVYLCASSLEGLYEQYFGPGTRLTVT.

V is TRBV12-5 and J is TRBJ1-1, with 7 bases lining up with TRBD1. V trimming: 2 bases; J trimming: 5 bases; junction bases outside the gene matches: 2. CDR3 size: 13 residues. CDR1 is LGHNT, CDR2 FRNRAP, per germline. In nucleotides, the CDR3 is TGTGCTAGTGGTTTGACAGGGGAAACTGAAGCTTTCTTT. Its translation: CASGLTGETEAFF.

CDR3: CAWSPTGLNTEAFF. The CDR3 DNA follows: TGTGCCTGGAGCCCGACAGGGTTAAACACTGAAGCTTTCTTT. V gene TRBV30 combines with J gene TRBJ1-1, with 7 bases that match TRBD1. Germline lookup yields CDR1 GTSNPN and CDR2 SVGIG (reference sequence). The CDR3 totals 14 residues. V lost 3 bases to trimming and J lost 2 bases; unmatched junction nucleotides: 6.

V usage is TRBV27 and J usage is TRBJ2-3; the D gene is possibly TRBD2 (6 bases). The CDR3 is 15 amino acids. Germline V gene lookup returns CDR1 MNHEY and CDR2 SMNVEV (reference sequence). V shed 6 bases and J shed 2 bases, with 15 bases lying between them. The CDR3 region is CASSLRDSPTDTQYF. DNA of the CDR3: TGTGCCAGCAGCCTCCGGGACTCCCCCACAGATACGCAGTATTTT.

The chain couples TRBV14 to TRBJ2-5; D is unclear. Per germline, CDR1 SGHDN and CDR2 FVKESK. Trimming pared 2 bases from V and 2 bases from J, leaving 12 bases between. This CDR3 region has 15 residues. CDR3 bases: TGTGCCAGCAGCCAAAACCTAGGCATTCAAGAGACCCAGTACTTC. This translates into CASSQNLGIQETQYF. The entire variable domain, with the rest obtained from reference TRBV14 and TRBJ2-5, is as follows: EAGVTQFPSHSVIEKGQTVTLRCDPISGHDNLYWYRRVMGKEIKFLLHFVKESKQDESGMPNNRFLAERTGGTYSTLKVQPAELEDSGVYFCASSQNLGIQETQYFGPGTRLLVL.

The rearrangement links TRBV24-1 to TRBJ1-1, with TRBD1 identical over 7 bases. The CDR3 loop spans 16 amino acids. Trimming at V came to 9 bases and at J to 0 bases, leaving 12 bases not matched to a gene. The germline gives CDR1 KGHDR, CDR2 SFDVKD. CDR3 sequence (DNA): TGTGCCACCGGCCCCGGATTGACAGGGCTGAACACTGAAGCTTTCTTT. It codes for CATGPGLTGLNTEAFF.

The gene calls are TRBV7-2 and TRBJ2-3; 9 positions match TRBD1. Germline V CDR1 and CDR2: SGHTA, FQGNSA. After removal of 1 base from V and 5 bases from J, the junction contained 7 bases not matched to a gene. This CDR3 has 16 residues. CDR3 coding DNA: TGTGCCAGCAGCTTAGTTGGGACAGGGAGGGGAGATACGCAGTATTTT. Translated, it gives CASSLVGTGRGDTQYF. Complete variable domain (other parts from reference TRBV7-2 and TRBJ2-3): GAGVSQSPSNKVTEKGKDVELRCDPISGHTALYWYRQSLGQGLEFLIYFQGNSAPDKSGLPSDRFSAERTGGSVSTLTIQRTQQEDSAVYLCASSLVGTGRGDTQYFGPGTRLTVL.

The chain uses TRBV19 and TRBJ1-2, with a possible D match to TRBD1 (6 bases). This CDR3 comprises 15 residues. Trimming took 6 bases from V and 5 from J, leaving 19 bases between them. CDR1 is LNHDA, CDR2 SQIVND, per germline (reference sequence). Written as DNA, the CDR3 is TGTGCCAGTAGCACATCCAGGGGCTATTGGTATGGCTACACCTTC. Amino acid sequence: CASSTSRGYWYGYTF.

This chain links TRBV28 with TRBJ1-2; D not resolved. V lost 4 bases to trimming and J lost 8 bases, with 14 bases between them. CDR3 length equals 13 residues. CDR1 is MDHEN, CDR2 SYDVKM, per germline. CDR3 sequence: CASSSSGAGGYTF. The DNA for the CDR3 is TGTGCCAGCAGTTCCTCCGGAGCGGGAGGCTACACCTTC.

This chain uses TRBV5-6 with TRBJ1-2, with 7 nucleotides matching TRBD1. CDR1 SGHDT and CDR2 YYEEEE come from the germline V gene. CDR3 length: 14 amino acids. The ends lost 6 bases at V and 0 bases at J; junction bases unmatched: 5. CDR3 coding DNA: TGTGCCAGCAAGAGGCAGGGGGCTAACTATGGCTACACCTTC. Translation: CASKRQGANYGYTF.

The J gene is TRBJ2-7, the V gene TRBV28; 7 nucleotides align to TRBD1. V gave up 8 bases and J gave up 2 bases; unmatched junction bases: 12. The germline gives CDR1 MDHEN, CDR2 SYDVKM. The CDR3 length is 15 residues. CDR3 in amino acids: CASGSPGTETYEQYF. In DNA form, the CDR3 reads TGTGCCAGCGGGTCCCCTGGGACAGAGACCTACGAGCAGTACTTC.

V gene TRBV28 combines with J gene TRBJ2-1, with 13 bases aligning to TRBD2. This CDR3 contains 16 residues. Germline lookup yields CDR1 MDHEN and CDR2 SYDVKM. V lost 5 bases and J lost 4; bases outside the gene matches: 5. The CDR3 reads CASSDGTSGIYNEQFF. The CDR3 nucleotides read TGTGCCAGCAGTGACGGGACTAGCGGGATATACAATGAGCAGTTCTTC.

The chain is built from TRBV9 and TRBJ2-5, with 11 bases aligning to TRBD2. This CDR3 comprises 13 residues. The ends lost 7 bases at V and 1 base at J; junction bases unmatched: 0. Germline lookup yields CDR1 SGDLS and CDR2 YYNGEE. CDR3 sequence: CASGTSGQETQYF. The CDR3 region has the DNA TGTGCCAGCGGGACTAGCGGCCAAGAGACCCAGTACTTC.

This sequence joins TRBV5-6 and TRBJ2-7; D is perhaps TRBD2 (6 bases). CDR3 length: 16 amino acids. Germline CDR1 SGHDT, CDR2 YYEEEE. The V end lost 0 bases, the J end lost 0 bases, and 13 bases lay between the germline ends. CDR3 loop: CASSLVAGRFSYEQYF. Written as DNA, the CDR3 is TGTGCCAGCAGCTTGGTCGCGGGGCGGTTCTCCTACGAGCAGTACTTC.

In this sample, this clone turned up once. The chain has TRBV5-6 and TRBJ1-1; D remains unclear. Trimming removed 1 base from V and 0 bases from J, with 13 bases in between. The CDR3 extends over 16 amino acids. The germline gives CDR1 SGHDT, CDR2 YYEEEE. CDR3 amino acids: CASSLLAGPLNTEAFF. For the CDR3, the DNA is TGTGCCAGCAGCTTGTTGGCAGGCCCCTTGAACACTGAAGCTTTCTTT.

The chain combines TRBV7-2 with TRBJ2-7, with 8 bases aligning to TRBD1. CDR1 and CDR2 (germline): SGHTA, FQGNSA. This CDR3 region has 11 residues. The V and J ends lost 5 bases and 9 bases, in that order; junction bases with no gene match: 3. CDR3 in amino acids: CASSGRGPQYF. DNA of the CDR3: TGTGCCAGCAGCGGCAGGGGGCCGCAGTACTTC.

The chain joins TRBV5-5 to TRBJ1-6, with 11 nucleotides matching TRBD1. The germline CDR1 and CDR2 sequences are SGHKS and YYEKEE (reference sequence). V was clipped by 8 bases and J by 6 bases; unmatched bases: 13. The CDR3 loop spans 17 amino acids. The CDR3 protein is CARRSPGQGGRNSPLHF. The CDR3 bases are TGTGCCAGAAGATCTCCGGGACAGGGGGGACGTAATTCACCCCTCCACTTT.

V and J are TRBV28 and TRBJ1-3; 9 bases are shared with TRBD1. V was pared by 0 bases and J by 2 bases, with 2 bases of the junction left unmatched. This CDR3 contains 16 residues. Germline assignment: CDR1 MDHEN and CDR2 SYDVKM. CDR3 sequence: CASSLWGDRAGNTIYF. The CDR3 bases are TGTGCCAGCAGTTTATGGGGGGACAGGGCTGGAAACACCATATATTTT.

J is TRBJ1-1 and V is TRBV2, with D possibly matching TRBD1 (6 bases). There are 15 residues in the CDR3. In germline, CDR1 is SNHLY, CDR2 FYNNEI. Trimming left V 6 bases short and J 1 base short, with 15 bases between. CDR3 in amino acids: CASRGQGTGNTEAFF. The CDR3 DNA is TGTGCCAGCAGGGGACAAGGGACGGGGAACACTGAAGCTTTCTTT.

This chain connects TRBV5-4 to TRBJ2-5; a weak D match, TRBD1 (6 bases). Trimming took 0 bases from V and 4 from J, leaving 10 bases between them. The CDR3 is made up of 14 amino acids. Germline V CDR1 and CDR2: SGHNT, YYREEE (reference sequence). The CDR3 sequence: CASSLAGVTETQYF. In DNA form, the CDR3 reads TGTGCCAGCAGCTTGGCAGGGGTCACAGAGACCCAGTACTTC.

The chain employs TRBV6-5 and TRBJ2-3; D is possibly TRBD1 (5 bases). Trimming took 7 bases from V and 2 from J, leaving 16 bases between them. The germline CDR1 and CDR2 sequences are MNHEY and SVGAGI. The CDR3 runs 15 residues. The CDR3 DNA sequence: TGTGCCAGCACCGAAACCCCCAGGGCCACAGATACGCAGTATTTT. Translated: CASTETPRATDTQYF.

V usage is TRBV25-1 and J usage is TRBJ2-2; weak D call: TRBD2 (7 bases). Between the trimmed V and J ends, which lost 4 bases and 6 bases, there was a span of 9 bases. CDR1 and CDR2 from the germline V gene are MGHDK and SYGVNS. This CDR3 contains 13 residues. DNA of the CDR3: TGTGCCAGCAGTGTGGGGGGGCCCGGGGAGCTGTTTTTT. It translates to CASSVGGPGELFF.

This chain uses TRBV11-3 with TRBJ2-2; D unresolved. The CDR3 runs 12 residues. Germline V gene sequence: CDR1 SGHNT, CDR2 YENEEA. Between the trimmed V and J ends, which lost 4 bases and 5 bases, there was a span of 5 bases. The CDR3 loop is CASSSATGELFF. CDR3 DNA sequence: TGTGCCAGCAGCTCCGCGACCGGGGAGCTGTTTTTT.

V gene TRBV11-3 combines with J gene TRBJ2-1; maybe TRBD2 (6 bases). CDR1 is SGHNT, CDR2 YENEEA, per germline. Trimming removed 4 bases from V and 0 bases from J, with 10 bases in between. The CDR3 runs 15 residues. The CDR3 loop is CASSSLGGSYNEQFF. The DNA for the CDR3 is TGTGCCAGCAGCTCCCTCGGGGGCTCCTACAATGAGCAGTTCTTC.

Notes on this clone: At one end the junction does not follow the germline gene, possibly because of a read error. J is TRBJ2-2 and V is TRBV2; possibly TRBD2 for D (5 bases). Germline CDR1 and CDR2: SNHLY and FYNNEI. CDR3 length: 13 amino acids. For the CDR3, the DNA is TGTGCCAGCACTGAACTAGGTCCCGGGGAGCTGTTTTTT. It yields the protein CASTELGPGELFF.